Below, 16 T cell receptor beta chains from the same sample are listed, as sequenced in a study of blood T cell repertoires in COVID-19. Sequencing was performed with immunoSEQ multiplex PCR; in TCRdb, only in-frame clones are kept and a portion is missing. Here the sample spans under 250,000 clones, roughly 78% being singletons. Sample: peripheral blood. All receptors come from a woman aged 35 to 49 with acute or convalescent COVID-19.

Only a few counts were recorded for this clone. The CDR3 region is CASSLVGGATEAFF. As DNA, the CDR3 is TGTGCCAGCAGTTTAGTTGGGGGGGCCACTGAAGCTTTCTTT. The J gene is TRBJ1-1, the V gene TRBV27; tentatively, D is TRBD1 (6 bases). Trimming pared 2 bases from V and 4 bases from J, leaving 11 bases between. CDR3 length: 14 residues. Germline V lookup: CDR1 MNHEY, CDR2 SMNVEV (reference sequence).

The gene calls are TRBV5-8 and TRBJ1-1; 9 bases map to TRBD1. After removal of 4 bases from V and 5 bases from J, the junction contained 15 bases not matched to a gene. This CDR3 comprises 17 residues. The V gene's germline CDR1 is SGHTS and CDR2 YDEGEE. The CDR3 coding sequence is TGTGCCAGCAGCACCCGGGACAGGGTACATCGTATAACTGAAGCTTTCTTT. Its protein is CASSTRDRVHRITEAFF.

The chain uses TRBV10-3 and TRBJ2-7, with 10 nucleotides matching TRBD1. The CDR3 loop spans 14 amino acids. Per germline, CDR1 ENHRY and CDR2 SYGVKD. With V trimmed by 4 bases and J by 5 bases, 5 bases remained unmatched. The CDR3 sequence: CAISVPGQGNEQYF. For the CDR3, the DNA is TGTGCCATCAGTGTCCCGGGACAGGGGAACGAGCAGTACTTC.

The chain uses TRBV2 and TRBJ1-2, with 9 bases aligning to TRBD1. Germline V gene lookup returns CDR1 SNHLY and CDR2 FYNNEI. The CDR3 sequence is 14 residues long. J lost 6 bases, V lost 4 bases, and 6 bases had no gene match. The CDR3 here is CASSGQGVLDGYTF. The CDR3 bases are TGTGCCAGCAGTGGACAGGGGGTTTTAGATGGCTACACCTTC. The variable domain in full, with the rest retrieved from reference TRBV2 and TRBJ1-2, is EPEVTQTPSHQVTQMGQEVILRCVPISNHLYFYWYRQILGQKVEFLVSFYNNEISEKSEIFDDQFSVERPDGSNFTLKIRSTKLEDSAMYFCASSGQGVLDGYTFGSGTRLTVV.

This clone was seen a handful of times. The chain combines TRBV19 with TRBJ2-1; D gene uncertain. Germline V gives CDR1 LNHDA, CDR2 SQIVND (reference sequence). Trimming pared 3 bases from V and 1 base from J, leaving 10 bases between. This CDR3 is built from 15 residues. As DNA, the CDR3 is TGTGCCAGTAGTATGTTACAGTCATCCTACAATGAGCAGTTCTTC. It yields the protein CASSMLQSSYNEQFF.

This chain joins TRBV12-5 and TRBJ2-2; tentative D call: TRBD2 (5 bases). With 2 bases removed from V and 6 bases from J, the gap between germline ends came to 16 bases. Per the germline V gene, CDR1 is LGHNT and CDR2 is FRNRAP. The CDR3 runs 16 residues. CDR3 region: CASGLSSIASPGELFF. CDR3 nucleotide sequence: TGTGCTAGTGGTTTGTCTAGCATAGCTTCACCCGGGGAGCTGTTTTTT.

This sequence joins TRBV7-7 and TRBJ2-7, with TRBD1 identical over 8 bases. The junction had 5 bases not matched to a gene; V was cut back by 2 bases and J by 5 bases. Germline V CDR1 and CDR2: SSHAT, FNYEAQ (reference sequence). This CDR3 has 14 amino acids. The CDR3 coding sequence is TGTGCCAGCAGCTTAACACAGGGGGGAAACGAGCAGTACTTC. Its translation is CASSLTQGGNEQYF.

CDR3 sequence (DNA): TGCAGCGTTGAAAGTACTAGCACCGGGGAGCTGTTTTTT. Its protein product is CSVESTSTGELFF. This chain links TRBV29-1 with TRBJ2-2, with D possibly being TRBD2 (5 bases). CDR1 is SQVTM and CDR2 is ANQGSEA in the germline V gene. The CDR3 covers 13 residues. V dropped 2 bases and J dropped 4 bases, with 8 bases sitting between them.

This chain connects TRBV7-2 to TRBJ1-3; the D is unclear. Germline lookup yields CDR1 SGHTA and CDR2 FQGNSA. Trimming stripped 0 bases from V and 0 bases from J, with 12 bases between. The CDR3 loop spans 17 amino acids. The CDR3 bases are TGTGCCAGCAGCTTAGCCGCTGGAGGCGCCTCTGGAAACACCATATATTTT. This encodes CASSLAAGGASGNTIYF.

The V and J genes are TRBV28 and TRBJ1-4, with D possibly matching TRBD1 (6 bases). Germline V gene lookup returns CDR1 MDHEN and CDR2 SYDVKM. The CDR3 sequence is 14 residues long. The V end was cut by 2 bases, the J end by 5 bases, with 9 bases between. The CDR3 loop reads CASSLGQRNEKLFF. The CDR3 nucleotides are TGTGCCAGCAGTTTAGGACAGCGGAATGAAAAACTGTTTTTT.

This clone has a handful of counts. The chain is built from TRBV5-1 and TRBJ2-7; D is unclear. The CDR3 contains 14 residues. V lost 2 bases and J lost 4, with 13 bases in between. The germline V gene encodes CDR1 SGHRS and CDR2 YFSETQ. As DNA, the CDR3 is TGCGCCAGCAGCTTTTACTCCCGTTCTTACGAGCAGTACTTC. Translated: CASSFYSRSYEQYF.

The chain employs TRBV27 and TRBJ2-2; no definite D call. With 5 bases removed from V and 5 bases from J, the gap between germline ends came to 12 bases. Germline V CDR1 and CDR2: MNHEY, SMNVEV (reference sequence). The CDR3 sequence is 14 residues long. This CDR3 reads CASSPFFRTGELFF. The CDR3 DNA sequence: TGTGCCAGCAGTCCCTTCTTTAGAACCGGGGAGCTGTTTTTT.

The CDR3 DNA reads TGTGCCAGCCAACGAGCCGGGACTGACGCCTACGAGCAGTACTTC. It translates to CASQRAGTDAYEQYF. This chain connects TRBV6-5 to TRBJ2-7; D is possibly TRBD2 (6 bases). Germline values: CDR1 MNHEY, CDR2 SVGAGI. Trimming removed 8 bases at V and 2 bases at J, with 19 bases between. The CDR3 length is 15 residues.

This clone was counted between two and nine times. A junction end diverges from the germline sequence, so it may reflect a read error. CDR3 sequence: CASSLGLANAGELFF. CDR3 bases: TGCGCCAGCAGCTTGGGACTAGCGAACGCCGGGGAGCTGTTTTTT. The chain is built from TRBV5-1 and TRBJ2-2; 8 positions agree with TRBD2. Germline CDR1 reads SGHRS; CDR2 reads YFSETQ. The CDR3 has 15 amino acids. Using reference TRBV5-1 and TRBJ2-2 for the parts outside the CDR3, the full variable domain is KAGVTQTPRYLIKTRGQQVTLSCSPISGHRSVSWYQQTPGQGLQFLFEYFSETQRNKGNFPGRFSGRQFSNSRSEMNVSTLELGDSALYLCASSLGLANAGELFFGEGSRLTVL.

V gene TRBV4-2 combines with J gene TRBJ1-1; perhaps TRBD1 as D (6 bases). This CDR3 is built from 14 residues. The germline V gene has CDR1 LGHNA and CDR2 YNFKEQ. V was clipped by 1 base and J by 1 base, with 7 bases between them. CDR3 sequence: CASSQGGQNTEAFF. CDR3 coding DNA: TGTGCCAGCAGCCAAGGGGGACAGAACACTGAAGCTTTCTTT.

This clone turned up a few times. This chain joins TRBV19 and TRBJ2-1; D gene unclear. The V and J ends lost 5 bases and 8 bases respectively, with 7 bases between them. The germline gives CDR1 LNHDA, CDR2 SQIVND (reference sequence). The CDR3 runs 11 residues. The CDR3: CASSYGHEQFF. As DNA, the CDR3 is TGTGCCAGTAGTTATGGCCATGAGCAGTTCTTC. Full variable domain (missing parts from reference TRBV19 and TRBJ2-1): DGGITQSPKYLFRKEGQNVTLSCEQNLNHDAMYWYRQDPGQGLRLIYYSQIVNDFQKGDIAEGYSVSREKKESFPLTVTSAQKNPTAFYLCASSYGHEQFFGPGTRLTVL.